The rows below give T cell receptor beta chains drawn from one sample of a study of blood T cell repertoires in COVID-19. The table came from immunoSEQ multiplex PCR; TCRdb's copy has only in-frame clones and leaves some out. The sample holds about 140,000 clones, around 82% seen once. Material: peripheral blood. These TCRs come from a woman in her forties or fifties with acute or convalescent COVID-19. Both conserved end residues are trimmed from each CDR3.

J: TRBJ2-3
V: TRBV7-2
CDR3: ASSPTSGGAIDTQY

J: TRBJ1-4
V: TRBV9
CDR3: ASSVEGKRATNEKLF

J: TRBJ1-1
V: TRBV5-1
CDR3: ASSFGLLETEAF

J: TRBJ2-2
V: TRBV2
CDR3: ASAWGQLSGELF

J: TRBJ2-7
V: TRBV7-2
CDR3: ASSLISGTYEQY

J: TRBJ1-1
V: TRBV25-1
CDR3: ASSPDRGNTEAF

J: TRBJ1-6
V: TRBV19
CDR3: ASSTLQGEGSPLH

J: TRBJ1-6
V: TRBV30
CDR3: AWSVMGASSYNSPLH

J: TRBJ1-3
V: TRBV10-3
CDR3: ATRDNSGNTIY

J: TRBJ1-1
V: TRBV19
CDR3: ASSTGASEAF

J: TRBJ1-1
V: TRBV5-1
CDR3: ASETGTGDTEAF

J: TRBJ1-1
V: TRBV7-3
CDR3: ASSSGMNTEAF

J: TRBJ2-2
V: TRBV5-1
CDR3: ASSLPLGLAGAGTGELF

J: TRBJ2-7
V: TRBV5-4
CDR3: ASSFEVGSNYEQY

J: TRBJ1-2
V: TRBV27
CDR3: ASSYRQPENYGYT

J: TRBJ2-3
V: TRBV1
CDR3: TSSQDGAVPDTQY

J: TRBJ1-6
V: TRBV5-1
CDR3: ASSFGLINSPLH

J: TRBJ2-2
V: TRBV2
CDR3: ASSESRTGNTGELF

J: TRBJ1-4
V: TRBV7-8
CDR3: ASSTTGDGNNEKLF

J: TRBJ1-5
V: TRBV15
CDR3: ATSRVYANQPQH

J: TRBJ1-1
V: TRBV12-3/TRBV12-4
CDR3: ASRQTTGTEAF

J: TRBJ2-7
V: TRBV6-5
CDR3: ASKTGTSYEQY

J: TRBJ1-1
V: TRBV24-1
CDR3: ATSDPPRGNTEAF

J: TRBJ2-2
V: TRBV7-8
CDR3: ASSSARQGAGELF

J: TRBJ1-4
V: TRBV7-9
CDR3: ASSLALTGDGEKLF

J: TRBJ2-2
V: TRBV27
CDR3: ASSFEANTGELF

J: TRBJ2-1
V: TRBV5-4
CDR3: ASSLSESSYNEQF

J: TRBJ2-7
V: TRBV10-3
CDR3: AISLAGGNEQY

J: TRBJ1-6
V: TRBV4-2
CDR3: ASSEVGDNSPLH

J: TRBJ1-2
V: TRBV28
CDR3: ASSGGATIYGYT

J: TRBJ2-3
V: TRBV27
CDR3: ASSPTGTGRGTQY

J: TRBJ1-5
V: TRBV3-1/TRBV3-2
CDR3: ASSQGSNQPQH

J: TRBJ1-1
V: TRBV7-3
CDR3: ASSPPDREEAF

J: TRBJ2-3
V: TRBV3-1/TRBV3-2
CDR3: ASSPYGGAGDTQY

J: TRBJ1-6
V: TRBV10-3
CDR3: ALGQGSNSPLH

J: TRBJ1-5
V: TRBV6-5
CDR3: ASSRSGKGGQPQH

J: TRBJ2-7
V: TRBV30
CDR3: AWRQVLPYEQY